This T cell receptor beta chain came from a study of T cells in Graves' hyperthyroidism and ophthalmopathy. Findings and caveats of the study: Ophthalmopathy and stable hyperthyroidism were told apart by a 13 V-J model.

RNA transcripts gave rise to amplified TCR beta CDR3 regions. The TCR CDR3 first-round RT-PCR relied on the HTBI primer set. One entry per CDR3 protein results from TCRdb running MiXCR on the multiplex PCR reads. The data contain roughly 500,000 distinct CDR3 sequences, about 16% of them singletons. Patients with ophthalmopathy all had a Clinical Activity Score of at least 3, a NOSPECS grade of at least 4 and duration under 3 months. The CDR3 is made up of 14 amino acids. Germline loops: CDR1 MNHEY, CDR2 SMNVEV (reference sequence). V lost 4 bases to trimming and J lost 3 bases; unmatched junction nucleotides: 5. For this clonotype: The antigen is undetermined.

The receptor was isolated from a woman aged 25 to 39 with Graves' ophthalmopathy. This chain uses TRBV27 with TRBJ2-7; 8 bases are a match to TRBD1. The sequenced sample consisted of blood. The CDR3 loop reads CASSWAGGSYEQYF. The CDR3 coding sequence is TGTGCCAGCAGTTGGGCAGGGGGCAGCTACGAGCAGTACTTC.